The 15 T cell receptor beta chains presented below share a single source sample, sequenced in a study of tumor and adjacent non-tumor tissue in lung cancer. This sample's RNA came from whole unsorted tissue. A modified ARM-PCR protocol with three rounds of nested PCR amplified TCRbeta. TCRdb reanalysed the multiplex PCR reads using MiXCR and keeps one entry per CDR3 protein. The data contain about 110,000 distinct CDR3 sequences, under 90% of them singletons. The specimen was lung tumor tissue. The receptors come from an older man with non-small cell lung cancer.

This clonotype has only one observation. The CDR3, as DNA: TGTGCCAGCAGCCAGGAGGGTCCCTACCAGAGGACCGGGGAGCTGTTTTTT. This codes for CASSQEGPYQRTGELFF. The rearrangement uses TRBV14 and TRBJ2-2, with TRBD2 as a possible D gene (6 bases). CDR1 is SGHDN and CDR2 is FVKESK in the germline V gene. This CDR3 is built from 17 residues. V lost 3 bases and J 5 bases, leaving 19 bases between the germline ends.

A note on this clonotype: Likely a read error: the CDR3 ends without its conserved phenylalanine or tryptophan. The chain has TRBV4-2 and TRBJ2-7, with TRBD1 matching over 8 bases. The germline gives CDR1 LGHNA, CDR2 YNFKEQ. The CDR3 is made up of 14 amino acids. DNA of the CDR3: TGTGCTAGCAGCCAAGGACAGGGTTTCTACGAGCAGTACTGC. Translated, it gives CASSQGQGFYEQYC.

Turning to this clonotype: Given a much more abundant clone one base away, this may be a read error. The chain is built from TRBV28 and TRBJ2-2, with D possibly matching TRBD1 (5 bases). CDR3 length: 15 amino acids. Germline lookup yields CDR1 MDHEN and CDR2 SYDVKM. The CDR3 here is CATSLHQPGRAELFF. CDR3 DNA sequence: TGTGCCACCAGTTTACACCAGCCAGGGCGCGCGGAGCTGTTTTTT.

The CDR3 DNA reads TGTGCATGCAGAGGACAGGGATCCATTGGTGTGTACACCTTC. The encoded protein is CACRGQGSIGVYTF. The chain combines TRBV6-6 with TRBJ1-2; 8 bases fit TRBD1. Looked up from germline, CDR1 is MNHNY and CDR2 is SVGAGI (reference sequence). CDR3 length: 14 amino acids.

A note on this clonotype: A junction boundary mismatches the germline segment, possibly from a read error. V usage is TRBV4-1 and J usage is TRBJ1-2, with a possible D match to TRBD1 (5 bases). Germline V gene data show CDR1 as MGHRA and CDR2 as YSYEKL. The CDR3 has 19 amino acids. The chain's CDR3 is CGSNQDPRGAPSTGYGYTF. Written as DNA, the CDR3 is TGCGGCAGCAACCAAGATCCAAGGGGTGCGCCTTCCACCGGCTATGGCTACACCTTC.

This clonotype came up many times. The CDR3 sequence: CSTPGGAADTQYF. Written as DNA, the CDR3 is TGCAGCACCCCGGGGGGGGCTGCAGATACGCAGTATTTT. This chain connects TRBV20-1 to TRBJ2-3, with 8 positions matching TRBD2. The CDR3 consists of 13 residues. From germline, CDR1 is DFQATT and CDR2 SNEGSKA (reference sequence).

Worth noting for this clonotype: Germline and junction disagree at one end, which may indicate a read error. The DNA for the CDR3 is TGTGCCAGCAACAACCAAGAGCTGGAGCCCCACTACTTC. This encodes CASNNQELEPHYF. The chain combines TRBV6-1 with TRBJ2-5; D is undetermined. Germline lookup yields CDR1 MNHNS and CDR2 SASEGT. The CDR3 covers 13 residues.

This clonotype was seen only once. It is likely a read error, because the conserved phenylalanine at the end of the CDR3 is missing. V is TRBV5-1 and J is TRBJ2-6; D gene ambiguous. Germline V CDR1 and CDR2: SGHRS, YFSETQ. The CDR3 has 13 amino acids. Written as DNA, the CDR3 is TGCGCCAGAAGCTTGGGCTGGGCCAACGTCCTGACTATC. Translating it yields CARSLGWANVLTI.

Concerning this clonotype: At one end, the junction sequence differs from germline, possibly due to a read error. The chain is built from TRBV12-3 or TRBV12-4 and TRBJ2-2; D possibly corresponds to TRBD2 (5 bases). The CDR3 sequence is 16 residues long. DNA for the CDR3: TGTGCCAGCAGTCTCGCGAGGAGGCAAAACACCGGTGAGCTGTTTTTT. The encoded protein is CASSLARRQNTGELFF.

As regards this clonotype: One end of the junction fails to match germline, which may point to a read error. The chain uses TRBV29-1 and TRBJ1-1; D ambiguous. CDR3 length: 12 amino acids. In germline, CDR1 is SQVTM, CDR2 ANQGSEA. CDR3 DNA: TGCAGCGCCGGACCGGGGAACACTGAAACTTTCTTT. Its translation: CSAGPGNTETFF.

In the case of this clonotype: Here the CDR3 omits its conserved ending phenylalanine or tryptophan, so a read error is the likely source. V gene TRBV11-2 combines with J gene TRBJ2-7; D possibly corresponds to TRBD2 (5 bases). This CDR3 comprises 16 residues. Germline loops: CDR1 SGHAT, CDR2 FQNNGV. The CDR3 protein is CSSSPPAGIPTYEQYL. In nucleotides, the CDR3 is TGTTCCAGCAGCCCCCCCGCCGGGATACCAACCTACGAGCAGTACTTA.

The table lists this clonotype with a count of one. One junction end disagrees with the germline gene, perhaps due to a read error. The V gene is TRBV6-1, the J gene TRBJ1-5; no definite D call. The CDR3 length is 14 residues. The germline V gene has CDR1 MNHNS and CDR2 SASEGT. The CDR3 DNA follows: TGTGCAAGCAGTGCGGACGGGAACCATCAGCCCCAGCATTTT. This encodes CASSADGNHQPQHF.

A word on this clonotype: One end of the junction fails to match germline, which may point to a read error. The chain has TRBV11-3 and TRBJ2-2; the match to TRBD2 covers 7 bases. Germline CDR1 SGHNT, CDR2 YENEEA. This CDR3 has 13 residues. The CDR3 loop is CASSISTSRELLF. In DNA, the CDR3 is TGTGCCAGCAGCATATCGACTAGCAGGGAGCTGTTATTT. Full variable domain (remainder filled in from reference TRBV11-3 and TRBJ2-2): EAGVVQSPRYKIIEKKQPVAFWCNPISGHNTLYWYLQNLGQGPELLIRYENEEAVDDSQLPKDRFSAERLKGVDSTLKIQPAELGDSAVYLCASSISTSRELLFGEGSRLTVL.

The V gene is TRBV7-9, the J gene TRBJ1-2; D remains unclear. The germline V gene encodes CDR1 SEHNR and CDR2 FQNEAQ (reference sequence). Trimming removed 2 bases at V and 8 bases at J, with 18 bases between. This CDR3 region has 15 residues. The CDR3 sequence is CASSLTERVLCGYTF. DNA of the CDR3: TGTGCCAGCAGCTTAACGGAGAGGGTGCTTTGCGGCTACACCTTC.

The chain links TRBV12-3 or TRBV12-4 to TRBJ2-7; no definite D call. This CDR3 contains 17 residues. V lost 3 bases and J 0 bases, leaving 18 bases between the germline ends. The CDR3 bases are TGTGCCAGCAGTTTTCGTCTAGTGGCAACGAGCTCCTACGAGCAGTACTTC. Amino acid sequence: CASSFRLVATSSYEQYF.